These 26 T cell receptor beta chains were sequenced from one sample in a study of CD4 and CD8 cells across lung adenocarcinoma regions. One entry per CDR3 protein, called by TCRdb with MiXCR from the PCR reads. The sample holds approximately 5,000 distinct CDR3 sequences, roughly three fifths seen once. The sequenced material came from CD4+ T cells from the center of a lung tumor. The receptors derive from a male donor with lung adenocarcinoma. The CD4 and CD8 labels of this study may be unreliable.

This clonotype has a single count. This sequence joins TRBV11-3 and TRBJ2-1; 9 bases line up with TRBD2. The CDR3 covers 17 residues. The germline CDR1 and CDR2 sequences are SGHNT and YENEEA. Losses at the gene ends were 5 bases for V and 6 bases for J; bases not matched to a gene: 14. The DNA of the CDR3 is TGTGCCAGCAGCACGGTTTTTAGCGGGAGTCGCCTCAATGAGCAGTTCTTC. This codes for CASSTVFSGSRLNEQFF.

This clonotype was observed a few times. This rearrangement joins TRBV15 to TRBJ1-1; no clear D. The V gene lost 0 bases and the J gene lost 1 base, with 9 bases spanning the gap. From germline, CDR1 is LNHNV and CDR2 YYDKDF (reference sequence). The CDR3 is 15 residues long. CDR3 sequence: CATSRDPTANTEAFF. The CDR3 DNA reads TGTGCCACCAGCAGAGATCCTACAGCGAACACTGAAGCTTTCTTT.

The chain couples TRBV7-2 to TRBJ2-1; D call uncertain. Matching the DNA end better, TRBJ2-7 makes the J call doubtful. The CDR3 is 11 amino acids. The germline CDR1 and CDR2 sequences are SGHTA and FQGNSA. Here the CDR3 reads CASGPKVEQYF. The CDR3 nucleotides read TGTGCCAGCGGCCCCAAGGTCGAGCAGTACTTC.

J is TRBJ2-2 and V is TRBV6-1; 7 bases map to TRBD1. Germline assignment: CDR1 MNHNS and CDR2 SASEGT. V lost 6 bases and J lost 5; bases outside the gene matches: 12. This CDR3 contains 16 residues. The CDR3 spells CASSPLGQTSTGELFF. CDR3 bases: TGTGCCAGCAGCCCATTGGGACAGACAAGTACCGGGGAGCTGTTTTTT.

The genes are TRBV4-3 and TRBJ2-1; TRBD1 is a possible D gene (6 bases). The germline V and J ends were trimmed by 0 bases and 10 bases, with 16 bases remaining between them. The CDR3 covers 15 residues. Germline V gives CDR1 LGHNA, CDR2 YSLEER. The CDR3 loop reads CASSQDGAGVDEQFF. For the CDR3, the DNA is TGCGCCAGCAGCCAAGATGGGGCAGGGGTCGACGAGCAGTTCTTC.

This clonotype was counted a single time. This chain joins TRBV6-1 and TRBJ2-3; no firm D call. The J call is uncertain, as TRBJ2-7 better fits the DNA end. The length of the CDR3 is 14 residues. Germline CDR1 and CDR2: MNHNS and SASEGT. The DNA of the CDR3 is TGTGCGGGCAGTGGGCGCGGCGACCCAGATACGCAGTACTTC. Protein: CAGSGRGDPDTQYF.

The rearrangement joins TRBV11-3 to TRBJ2-3; 10 bases line up with TRBD2. J was trimmed by 2 bases and V by 2 bases; bases with no gene match: 1. The CDR3 is 15 amino acids. Per germline, CDR1 SGHNT and CDR2 YENEEA. The CDR3 loop reads CASSLLAGVTDTQYF. The CDR3 DNA sequence: TGTGCCAGCAGCTTACTAGCGGGAGTCACAGATACGCAGTATTTT.

About this clonotype itself: One end of the junction fails to match germline, which may point to a read error. J is TRBJ2-4 and V is TRBV24-1; tentatively, D is TRBD2 (5 bases). This CDR3 is built from 19 residues. Germline CDR1 is KGHDR and CDR2 is SFDVKD. This chain's CDR3 is CATSDRLWSGGWSKNTQYF. In DNA, the CDR3 is TGTGCCACCAGTGACCGCCTTTGGTCGGGCGGGTGGAGCAAAAATACGCAGTATTTC.

By share, this clonotype counts as medium-sized (0.01 to 0.1%). The V and J genes are TRBV6-1 and TRBJ2-1; 9 bases are a match to TRBD1. The assigned J gene may be wrong: the sequence end matches TRBJ2-7 better. The CDR3 has 17 residues. Germline lookup yields CDR1 MNHNS and CDR2 SASEGT. CDR3 nucleotides: TGTGCCAGCAAAATACAGGGGGCATTTATCTTTCTCTACGAGCAGTACTTC. Residues: CASKIQGAFIFLYEQYF.

The chain links TRBV5-3 to TRBJ2-1, with 9 bases lining up with TRBD2. TRBV5-3 is an open reading frame, and its role is uncertain. The CDR3 has 18 amino acids. V lost 2 bases and J lost 9; bases outside the gene matches: 18. The CDR3 loop is CARSFRSGGGRGSGEQFF. CDR3 nucleotide sequence: TGTGCCAGAAGCTTTCGTTCGGGGGGCGGGAGGGGGTCAGGTGAGCAGTTCTTC.

This chain's CDR3 is CASSDPGLRAVNEQFF. The DNA of the CDR3 is TGTGCCAGCAGTGACCCCGGGCTCCGCGCGGTGAATGAGCAGTTCTTC. J is TRBJ2-1 and V is TRBV6-1; D unclear. The germline V gene encodes CDR1 MNHNS and CDR2 SASEGT. This CDR3 comprises 16 residues. V shed 3 bases and J shed 7 bases, with 19 bases lying between them.

This clonotype was seen more than once but under ten times. This rearrangement joins TRBV9 to TRBJ1-2; a possible D gene is TRBD1 (6 bases). CDR1 is SGDLS, CDR2 YYNGEE, per germline. CDR3 length: 14 amino acids. V was shortened by 0 bases and J by 4 bases, with 10 bases between the two germline ends. The chain's CDR3 is CASSVGGTFYGYTF. Written as DNA, the CDR3 is TGTGCCAGCAGCGTAGGCGGGACATTCTATGGCTACACCTTC. Filled out from reference TRBV9 and TRBJ1-2, the complete variable domain reads DSGVTQTPKHLITATGQRVTLRCSPRSGDLSVYWYQQSLDQGLQFLIQYYNGEERAKGNILERFSAQQFPDLHSELNLSSLELGDSALYFCASSVGGTFYGYTFGSGTRLTVV.

This clonotype has just one count. The junction departs from germline at one end; a sequencing error may be responsible. The DNA for the CDR3 is TGTGCTAGCAGCGTGACCGGGACTAACACCGGGGAGCTGTTTTTT. This sequence encodes CASSVTGTNTGELFF. This chain connects TRBV7-7 to TRBJ2-2; tentative D call: TRBD2 (6 bases). The CDR3 has 15 amino acids. CDR1 SSHAT and CDR2 FNYEAQ come from the germline V gene (reference sequence).

The chain links TRBV7-8 to TRBJ2-1; TRBD2 might be the D (5 bases). Near its end, the DNA agrees better with TRBJ2-7, so the J call may be wrong. The CDR3 covers 15 residues. In germline, CDR1 is SGHVS, CDR2 FQNEAQ. CDR3 amino acids: CASSLVPSLSYEQYF. Here the CDR3 DNA reads TGTGCCAGCAGCTTAGTTCCTAGCCTCTCCTACGAGCAGTACTTC.

This chain joins TRBV7-3 and TRBJ2-5; D is possibly TRBD1 (5 bases). Trimming removed 5 bases from V and 4 bases from J, with 17 bases in between. The CDR3 sequence is 15 residues long. CDR1 is SGHTA, CDR2 FQGTGA, per germline. Here the CDR3 reads CASSKKAGLVETQYF. In nucleotides, the CDR3 is TGTGCCAGCAGCAAAAAGGCAGGGTTGGTAGAGACCCAGTACTTC.

The V and J genes are TRBV7-8 and TRBJ1-2; 8 positions agree with TRBD1. From germline, CDR1 is SGHVS and CDR2 FQNEAQ. This CDR3 is built from 14 residues. V was clipped by 4 bases and J by 4 bases; unmatched bases: 5. CDR3: CASSSTGDIYGYTF. CDR3 DNA: TGTGCCAGCAGCTCGACAGGGGATATCTATGGCTACACCTTC.

This chain connects TRBV7-2 to TRBJ1-4, with 7 bases matching TRBD1. CDR1 is SGHTA and CDR2 is FQGNSA in the germline V gene. The trim removed 9 bases at V and 0 bases at J, leaving 7 bases unmatched. This CDR3 region has 15 residues. DNA of the CDR3: TGTGCCAGTTCCAGGGGGGACGCAACTAATGAAAAACTGTTTTTT. Translation: CASSRGDATNEKLFF.

This clonotype has only a few counts. The V call is TRBV6-1, the J call TRBJ1-6, with D tentatively TRBD1 (5 bases). Trimming shortened V by 4 bases and J by 8 bases, and 9 bases separated the two germline ends. CDR1 is MNHNS and CDR2 is SASEGT in the germline V gene. The CDR3 covers 13 residues. The CDR3 nucleotides are TGTGCCAGCAGTGCCAGGGCGGATTCACCCCTCCACTTT. Residues: CASSARADSPLHF.

This clonotype is judged medium-sized (0.01 to 0.1%). V usage is TRBV6-5 and J usage is TRBJ1-6, with TRBD1 as a possible D gene (5 bases). The CDR3 loop spans 18 amino acids. The germline V gene has CDR1 MNHEY and CDR2 SVGAGI. Trimming removed 0 bases at V and 10 bases at J, with 22 bases between. DNA of the CDR3: TGTGCCAGCAGTTACTCGGGGTTCACTCCCGCAGGGAAATCACCCCTCCACTTT. It is translated as CASSYSGFTPAGKSPLHF.

About this clonotype: Its ends do not fully match the called genes, so a read error is possible. The chain is built from TRBV6-5 and TRBJ2-3; D unclear. Judging by the DNA end, TRBJ2-7 fits better; the J call may be wrong. Germline CDR1 reads MNHEY; CDR2 reads SVGAGI. The CDR3 contains 15 residues. The CDR3 nucleotides read TGTGCCAGGAGTTATGGGCGCTTTGACACAGATACGCAGTACTTC. It yields the protein CARSYGRFDTDTQYF.

The chain joins TRBV6-1 to TRBJ1-2; TRBD1 aligns across 7 bases. Germline CDR1 MNHNS, CDR2 SASEGT. With V trimmed by 8 bases and J by 4 bases, 19 bases remained unmatched. The CDR3 loop spans 17 amino acids. The DNA of the CDR3 is TGTGCCAGCGGAAAGGCCGAGGTTAGGGGGCTTTTCTATGGCTACACCTTC. This codes for CASGKAEVRGLFYGYTF.

The chain uses TRBV3-1 and TRBJ2-3; 7 positions match TRBD2. The J segment lost 5 bases and the V segment lost 4 bases, leaving 12 bases of the junction unmatched. The CDR3 sequence is 16 residues long. Germline V CDR1 and CDR2: LGHDT, YNNKEL (reference sequence). CDR3 bases: TGTGCCAGCAGCCGGAGACTAGCTCGGGTTGAAGATACGCAGTATTTT. This gives the protein CASSRRLARVEDTQYF.

This clonotype was seen just once. The J gene is TRBJ2-1, the V gene TRBV6-1; weak D call: TRBD2 (7 bases). CDR1 and CDR2 (germline): MNHNS, SASEGT. V was trimmed by 8 bases and J by 5 bases, leaving 13 bases between them. This CDR3 is 13 amino acids long. CDR3 nucleotides: TGTGCCAGCCATCGGGGGGCTGACAATGAGCAGTTCTTC. This codes for CASHRGADNEQFF.

This clonotype was observed a few times. CDR3 in DNA: TGTGCCAGCAGCCCACGCTGGGGCCAAGCCCACGAGCAGTACTTC. This encodes CASSPRWGQAHEQYF. The chain uses TRBV3-1 and TRBJ2-7; possible D gene TRBD1, 5 bases. CDR3 length: 15 amino acids. Germline CDR1 is LGHDT and CDR2 is YNNKEL (reference sequence). The V end was cut by 4 bases, the J end by 5 bases, with 18 bases between.

A note on this clonotype: One end of the junction does not line up with germline, which may come from a read error. The rearrangement links TRBV10-3 to TRBJ2-3; 7 bases match TRBD2. CDR1 ENHRY and CDR2 SYGVKD come from the germline V gene. This CDR3 spans 14 amino acids. The DNA of the CDR3 is TGTGCCATCAGGGGGGGGAGAGATAGAGATACGCAGTATTTC. It specifies CAIRGGRDRDTQYF.

J is TRBJ2-3 and V is TRBV7-2; 10 nucleotides align to TRBD2. Trimming removed 2 bases from V and 2 bases from J; junction bases left unmatched: 10. Germline-derived CDR1 and CDR2 are SGHTA and FQGNSA. This CDR3 spans 18 amino acids. The CDR3, as DNA: TGTGCCAGCAGCTTACGCAGGGCCGGGACTAGCGTCACAGATACGCAGTATTTT. This sequence encodes CASSLRRAGTSVTDTQYF.